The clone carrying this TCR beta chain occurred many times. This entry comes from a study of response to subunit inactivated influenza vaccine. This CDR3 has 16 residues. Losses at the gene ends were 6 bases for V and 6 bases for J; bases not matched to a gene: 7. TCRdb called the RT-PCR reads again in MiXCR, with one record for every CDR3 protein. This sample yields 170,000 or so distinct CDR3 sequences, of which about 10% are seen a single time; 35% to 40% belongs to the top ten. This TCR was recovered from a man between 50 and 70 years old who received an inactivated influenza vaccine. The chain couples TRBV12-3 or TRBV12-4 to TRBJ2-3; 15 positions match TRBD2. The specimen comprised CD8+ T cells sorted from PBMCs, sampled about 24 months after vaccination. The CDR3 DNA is TGTGCCAGCAGCACGGGCGGGACTAGCGGGGGGGATACGCAGTATTTT. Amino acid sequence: CASSTGGTSGGDTQYF.